This T cell receptor (beta chain) emerged from a study of blood T cell repertoires in COVID-19. On the study more broadly: Acute and convalescent COVID-19 specimens originated in the United States, Italy and Spain.

Per the original methods: Amplification of reference gene primers was used by the study to estimate nucleated cell counts. Produced via immunoSEQ multiplex PCR; TCRdb's table is partial and in-frame only. V and J calls and clone size are copied from that table; D and trimming were computed from the DNA. This table holds around 90,000 clones, around 80% found once. The germline V and J ends were trimmed by 3 bases and 6 bases, with 12 bases remaining between them. Germline V gene lookup returns CDR1 SNHLY and CDR2 FYNNEI. The CDR3 runs to 14 residues. The V call is TRBV2, the J call TRBJ1-5; D is undetermined. The material sequenced was peripheral blood. The sequence was collected from a human donor in a cohort sampled during active COVID-19. CDR3 DNA sequence: TGTGCCAGCAGTGAGAAGGAGGTAGGTCAGCCCCAGCATTTT. This gives the protein CASSEKEVGQPQHF. The complete variable domain, with remaining parts taken from reference TRBV2 and TRBJ1-5, reads EPEVTQTPSHQVTQMGQEVILRCVPISNHLYFYWYRQILGQKVEFLVSFYNNEISEKSEIFDDQFSVERPDGSNFTLKIRSTKLEDSAMYFCASSEKEVGQPQHFGDGTRLSIL.